One and the same sample provided the 29 T cell receptor beta chains below, sequenced in a study of blood T cell repertoires in COVID-19. Sequencing was performed with immunoSEQ multiplex PCR; in TCRdb, only in-frame clones are kept and a portion is missing. This table has around 130,000 clones, roughly three quarters appearing once. The sequenced sample consisted of peripheral blood. The receptors derive from a human donor in a cohort sampled during active COVID-19.

The J gene is TRBJ1-2, the V gene TRBV4-1; 8 positions match TRBD1. After removal of 4 bases from V and 8 bases from J, the junction contained 6 bases not matched to a gene. Per the germline V gene, CDR1 is MGHRA and CDR2 is YSYEKL. CDR3 length equals 13 residues. The DNA of the CDR3 is TGCGCCAGCAGCCCTGCAGGGGGCGCGGGCTACACCTTC. Protein: CASSPAGGAGYTF.

The V call is TRBV6-5, the J call TRBJ1-4; D is uncertain. CDR3 length: 11 residues. The V gene's germline CDR1 is MNHEY and CDR2 SVGAGI. The V gene lost 6 bases and the J gene lost 6 bases, with 5 bases spanning the gap. The CDR3, as DNA: TGTGCCAGCAGGGCCGATGAAAAACTGTTTTTT. Protein: CASRADEKLFF.

The rearrangement uses TRBV3-1 (or the pseudogene TRBV3-2) and TRBJ2-3, with TRBD2 matching over 10 bases. The CDR3 runs to 17 residues. Germline V lookup: CDR1 LGHDT, CDR2 YNNKEL (reference sequence). Trimming cost V 5 bases and J 4 bases; bases outside gene matches: 12. The CDR3 nucleotides read TGTGCCAGCAGCAGAGAGGAGCGGGGGGGCATTCCAGATACGCAGTATTTT. Translation gives CASSREERGGIPDTQYF.

This rearrangement joins TRBV15 to TRBJ2-7; 7 nucleotides align to TRBD1. The junction had 6 bases not matched to a gene; V was cut back by 6 bases and J by 4 bases. The CDR3 is 13 amino acids. Germline V lookup: CDR1 LNHNV, CDR2 YYDKDF (reference sequence). In DNA, the CDR3 is TGTGCCACCAGTGTAGGGACAGAATACGAGCAGTACTTC. Translating it yields CATSVGTEYEQYF.

The V and J genes are TRBV10-2 and TRBJ1-1, with 9 bases lining up with TRBD1. The junction had 12 bases not matched to a gene; V was cut back by 8 bases and J by 5 bases. Germline CDR1 reads WSHSY; CDR2 reads SAAADI. This CDR3 has 15 residues. The CDR3 nucleotides are TGCGCCAGCTCCCAAAGGGGGACAGGGCATACTGAAGCTTTCTTT. Its protein product is CASSQRGTGHTEAFF.

The J gene is TRBJ2-1, the V gene TRBV7-9; 7 bases match TRBD1. CDR3 length: 14 amino acids. CDR1 and CDR2 from the germline V gene are SEHNR and FQNEAQ (reference sequence). The V segment lost 6 bases and the J segment 7 bases; nucleotides outside the gene matches: 9. CDR3 in amino acids: CASSATTGKNEQFF. For the CDR3, the DNA is TGTGCCAGCAGTGCAACGACAGGGAAAAATGAGCAGTTCTTC.

The chain couples TRBV6-9 to TRBJ2-7, with D perhaps matching TRBD2 (5 bases). V gave up 1 base and J gave up 7 bases, with 17 bases separating them. The CDR3 sequence is 15 residues long. Germline-derived CDR1 and CDR2 are MNHGY and SVAAGI. CDR3: CASSYWVVTTWEQYF. The CDR3, as DNA: TGTGCCAGCAGTTATTGGGTAGTGACTACTTGGGAGCAGTACTTC.

The chain employs TRBV6-5 and TRBJ1-5; no reliable D call. Trimming cost V 5 bases and J 7 bases, with 18 bases left between them. Germline CDR1 is MNHEY and CDR2 is SVGAGI. The CDR3 runs 15 residues. This chain's CDR3 is CASSHSDIGRQPQHF. CDR3 bases: TGTGCCAGCAGTCATTCTGATATAGGGAGACAGCCCCAGCATTTT.

V and J are TRBV30 and TRBJ1-4; D unclear. CDR1 and CDR2 (germline): GTSNPN, SVGIG (reference sequence). Trimming removed 0 bases from V and 10 bases from J, with 15 bases in between. The CDR3 has 14 amino acids. The CDR3 nucleotides are TGTGCCTGGAGTGTACGGGTCAAGCTGGGAAAACTGTTTTTT. Translation: CAWSVRVKLGKLFF.

The V call is TRBV27, the J call TRBJ2-7; 14 bases align to TRBD2. Germline values: CDR1 MNHEY, CDR2 SMNVEV (reference sequence). Germline trimming cut 2 bases from V and 6 bases from J; bases unmatched to any gene: 3. The CDR3 spans 15 residues. The CDR3 sequence: CASSLTGLAGAEQYF. The CDR3 nucleotides are TGTGCCAGCAGTTTAACGGGACTAGCGGGAGCCGAGCAGTACTTC.

The sample holds one count of this clone. This chain links TRBV28 with TRBJ1-1; D remains ambiguous. The CDR3 consists of 15 residues. CDR1 and CDR2 (germline): MDHEN, SYDVKM. With 1 base removed from V and 5 bases from J, the gap between germline ends came to 14 bases. DNA for the CDR3: TGTGCCAGCAGTTTATATCCGGTCGGCGGGACTGAAGCTTTCTTT. This encodes CASSLYPVGGTEAFF. Full variable domain (rest looked up from reference TRBV28 and TRBJ1-1): DVKVTQSSRYLVKRTGEKVFLECVQDMDHENMFWYRQDPGLGLRLIYFSYDVKMKEKGDIPEGYSVSREKKERFSLILESASTNQTSMYLCASSLYPVGGTEAFFGQGTRLTVV.

J is TRBJ2-1 and V is TRBV27; the D gene is possibly TRBD1 (6 bases). V lost 5 bases and J lost 4, with 12 bases in between. The CDR3 loop spans 14 amino acids. From germline, CDR1 is MNHEY and CDR2 SMNVEV (reference sequence). CDR3 amino acids: CASSLRTVYNEQFF. The CDR3 nucleotides are TGTGCCAGCAGTCTCAGGACAGTTTACAATGAGCAGTTCTTC.

The table lists this clone with a few counts. The chain combines TRBV12-3 or TRBV12-4 with TRBJ1-5, with no clear D. V dropped 6 bases and J dropped 9 bases, with 12 bases sitting between them. The CDR3 has 12 amino acids. This CDR3 reads CASSPRPPPQHF. In DNA form, the CDR3 reads TGTGCCAGCAGCCCCAGGCCCCCGCCCCAGCATTTT.

The rearrangement joins TRBV4-1 to TRBJ2-1; D gene ambiguous. The CDR3 is made up of 12 amino acids. V shed 0 bases and J shed 9 bases, with 6 bases lying between them. CDR1 MGHRA and CDR2 YSYEKL come from the germline V gene. This CDR3 reads CASSQDLSEQFF. The CDR3 bases are TGCGCCAGCAGCCAAGATCTGAGTGAGCAGTTCTTC.

The chain recombines TRBV27 with TRBJ1-4; 7 nucleotides agree with TRBD1. The CDR3 covers 14 residues. J lost 4 bases, V lost 6 bases, and 5 bases had no gene match. The V gene's germline CDR1 is MNHEY and CDR2 SMNVEV (reference sequence). CDR3 protein: CASRDRRFNEKLFF. The CDR3 DNA is TGTGCCAGCAGGGACAGGCGCTTTAATGAAAAACTGTTTTTT.

The J gene is TRBJ2-1, the V gene TRBV4-1; perhaps TRBD1 as D (6 bases). Per the germline V gene, CDR1 is MGHRA and CDR2 is YSYEKL. V lost 2 bases to trimming and J lost 6 bases, with 11 bases between them. CDR3 length equals 14 residues. CDR3 region: CASSQMGAPNEQFF. CDR3 sequence (DNA): TGCGCCAGCAGCCAAATGGGGGCGCCCAATGAGCAGTTCTTC.

This chain connects TRBV30 to TRBJ2-7; TRBD2 might be the D (5 bases). Germline CDR1 reads GTSNPN; CDR2 reads SVGIG (reference sequence). The V gene lost 0 bases and the J gene lost 3 bases, with 18 bases spanning the gap. This CDR3 spans 16 amino acids. CDR3 sequence: CAWSVPPPATNYEQYF. DNA for the CDR3: TGTGCCTGGAGTGTACCTCCCCCAGCGACTAACTACGAGCAGTACTTC.

This chain joins TRBV6-6 and TRBJ1-5; D is ambiguous. CDR1 and CDR2 from the germline V gene are MNHNY and SVGAGI (reference sequence). The CDR3 contains 14 residues. Trimming took 7 bases from V and 7 from J, leaving 17 bases between them. The CDR3 is CASTPREVGQPQHF. CDR3 nucleotides: TGTGCCAGCACCCCCCGAGAGGTTGGGCAGCCCCAGCATTTT.

The sample holds a few counts of this clone. The chain recombines TRBV4-1 with TRBJ2-7; D call uncertain. Trimming removed 0 bases at V and 2 bases at J, with 5 bases between. Germline V gene data show CDR1 as MGHRA and CDR2 as YSYEKL. The CDR3 consists of 13 residues. CDR3 bases: TGCGCCAGCAGCCAAGAAAGAGCCTACGAGCAGTACTTC. It translates to CASSQERAYEQYF.

The CDR3 DNA reads TGTGCCAGCAGTTACTCTACAGGGTCGAACACTGAAGCTTTCTTT. Protein sequence: CASSYSTGSNTEAFF. The chain links TRBV6-5 to TRBJ1-1, with D tentatively TRBD1 (6 bases). The CDR3 has 15 residues. Germline values: CDR1 MNHEY, CDR2 SVGAGI. The ends were cut back, 0 bases at V and 1 base at J, with 9 bases in the middle.

V is TRBV6-1 and J is TRBJ2-1; 9 bases line up with TRBD1. This CDR3 has 16 amino acids. The germline gives CDR1 MNHNS, CDR2 SASEGT. V dropped 2 bases and J dropped 1; count of bases not matched to a gene: 3. The DNA for the CDR3 is TGTGCCAGCAGTGAACTGGACAGGGGTTCCTACAATGAGCAGTTCTTC. It yields the protein CASSELDRGSYNEQFF.

The DNA of the CDR3 is TGTGCCAGTAGCCGGGGACAGGGGTTAAGTCCTCTGTTTTTT. As protein: CASSRGQGLSPLFF. The chain carries TRBV7-2 and TRBJ1-4; 10 nucleotides match TRBD1. CDR1 and CDR2 from the germline V gene are SGHTA and FQGNSA. This CDR3 region has 14 residues. The ends lost 9 bases at V and 14 bases at J; junction bases unmatched: 15. Full variable domain (outside the CDR3, taken from reference TRBV7-2 and TRBJ1-4): GAGVSQSPSNKVTEKGKDVELRCDPISGHTALYWYRQSLGQGLEFLIYFQGNSAPDKSGLPSDRFSAERTGGSVSTLTIQRTQQEDSAVYLCASSRGQGLSPLFFGSGTQLSVL.

This chain joins TRBV5-4 and TRBJ1-4; 12 nucleotides line up with TRBD1. Germline CDR1 reads SGHNT; CDR2 reads YYREEE (reference sequence). The CDR3 covers 15 residues. The trim removed 3 bases at V and 8 bases at J, leaving 5 bases unmatched. The CDR3 DNA reads as TGTGCCAGCAGCTCGAGGGACAGGGGGCACGAAAAACTGTTTTTT. Protein product: CASSSRDRGHEKLFF.

The V and J genes are TRBV29-1 and TRBJ2-7, with a tentative D call TRBD1 (6 bases). CDR1 SQVTM and CDR2 ANQGSEA come from the germline V gene. The CDR3 extends over 11 amino acids. V was clipped by 8 bases and J by 6 bases, with 14 bases between them. This chain's CDR3 is CSTLTGTEQYF. CDR3 nucleotide sequence: TGCAGCACCCTCACAGGGACCGAGCAGTACTTC.

The chain employs TRBV9 and TRBJ1-3, with TRBD1 identical over 8 bases. Per the germline V gene, CDR1 is SGDLS and CDR2 is YYNGEE. Losses at the gene ends were 0 bases for V and 4 bases for J; bases not matched to a gene: 3. This CDR3 is 15 amino acids long. CDR3 region: CASSVEQGVGNTIYF. The CDR3 bases are TGTGCCAGCAGCGTAGAACAGGGGGTGGGAAACACCATATATTTT. The full variable domain, its missing parts supplied by reference TRBV9 and TRBJ1-3, is DSGVTQTPKHLITATGQRVTLRCSPRSGDLSVYWYQQSLDQGLQFLIQYYNGEERAKGNILERFSAQQFPDLHSELNLSSLELGDSALYFCASSVEQGVGNTIYFGEGSWLTVV.

The chain joins TRBV24-1 to TRBJ2-1; D may be TRBD1 (5 bases). This CDR3 has 13 residues. Germline V CDR1 and CDR2: KGHDR, SFDVKD. V dropped 11 bases and J dropped 2 bases, with 12 bases sitting between them. The CDR3 protein is CAIQGSTYNEQFF. CDR3 nucleotide sequence: TGTGCCATCCAGGGCTCTACCTACAATGAGCAGTTCTTC.

This clone was seen only a few times. This chain connects TRBV11-2 to TRBJ2-7; D remains ambiguous. V lost 5 bases, J lost 3 bases, and 11 bases lay in between. The CDR3 covers 13 residues. The germline CDR1 and CDR2 sequences are SGHAT and FQNNGV. CDR3 loop: CASSLAAVYEQYF. The CDR3 DNA follows: TGTGCCAGCAGCCTCGCGGCAGTCTACGAGCAGTACTTC. Together with reference TRBV11-2 and TRBJ2-7, the CDR3 gives the full variable domain: EAGVAQSPRYKIIEKRQSVAFWCNPISGHATLYWYQQILGQGPKLLIQFQNNGVVDDSQLPKDRFSAERLKGVDSTLKIQPAKLEDSAVYLCASSLAAVYEQYFGPGTRLTVT.

This clone was counted once. This rearrangement joins TRBV19 to TRBJ1-5, with a possible D match to TRBD1 (5 bases). The CDR3 runs to 16 residues. V lost 1 base to trimming and J lost 0 bases, with 10 bases between them. The germline V gene encodes CDR1 LNHDA and CDR2 SQIVND (reference sequence). CDR3 loop: CASSIGRVNSNQPQHF. The CDR3 DNA is TGTGCCAGTAGTATAGGCAGGGTTAATAGCAATCAGCCCCAGCATTTT.

This clone came up once. This chain connects TRBV5-5 to TRBJ2-1, with 12 bases matching TRBD1. Germline loops: CDR1 SGHKS, CDR2 YYEKEE (reference sequence). There are 17 residues in the CDR3. V gave up 3 bases and J gave up 1 base; unmatched junction bases: 5. CDR3 coding DNA: TGTGCCAGCAGCTCGGGGACAGGGGGCTTATCCTACAATGAGCAGTTCTTC. Translation gives CASSSGTGGLSYNEQFF. Full variable domain (rest looked up from reference TRBV5-5 and TRBJ2-1): DAGVTQSPTHLIKTRGQQVTLRCSPISGHKSVSWYQQVLGQGPQFIFQYYEKEERGRGNFPDRFSARQFPNYSSELNVNALLLGDSALYLCASSSGTGGLSYNEQFFGPGTRLTVL.